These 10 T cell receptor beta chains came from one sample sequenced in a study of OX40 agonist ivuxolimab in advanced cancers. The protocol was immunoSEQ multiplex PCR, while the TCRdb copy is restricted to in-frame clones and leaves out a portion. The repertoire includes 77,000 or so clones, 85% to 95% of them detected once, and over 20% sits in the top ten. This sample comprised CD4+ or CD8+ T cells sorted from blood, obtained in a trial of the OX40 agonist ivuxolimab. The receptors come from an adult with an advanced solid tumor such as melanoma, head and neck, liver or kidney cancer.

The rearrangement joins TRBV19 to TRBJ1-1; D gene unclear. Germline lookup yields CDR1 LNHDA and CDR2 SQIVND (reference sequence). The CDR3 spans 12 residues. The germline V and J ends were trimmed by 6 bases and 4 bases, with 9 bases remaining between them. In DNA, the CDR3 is TGTGCCAGTAGGGGATTTGGCACTGAAGCTTTCTTT. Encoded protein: CASRGFGTEAFF.

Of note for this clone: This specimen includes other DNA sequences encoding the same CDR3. The CDR3 loop is CASSQDPSGTYNEQFF. CDR3 bases: TGCGCCAGCAGCCAAGATCCTAGCGGGACCTACAATGAGCAGTTCTTC. The chain recombines TRBV4-3 with TRBJ2-1, with 9 bases identical to TRBD2. The CDR3 totals 16 residues. The germline V gene encodes CDR1 LGHNA and CDR2 YSLEER. The ends lost 0 bases at V and 2 bases at J; junction bases unmatched: 2.

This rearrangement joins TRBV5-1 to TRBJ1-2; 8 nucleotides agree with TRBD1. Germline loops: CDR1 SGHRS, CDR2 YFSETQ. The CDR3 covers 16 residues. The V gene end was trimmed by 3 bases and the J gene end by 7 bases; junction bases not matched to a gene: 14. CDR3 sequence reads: CASSSDRAFRDSGYTF. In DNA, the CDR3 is TGCGCCAGCAGCTCGGACAGGGCGTTTAGGGACAGTGGCTACACCTTC.

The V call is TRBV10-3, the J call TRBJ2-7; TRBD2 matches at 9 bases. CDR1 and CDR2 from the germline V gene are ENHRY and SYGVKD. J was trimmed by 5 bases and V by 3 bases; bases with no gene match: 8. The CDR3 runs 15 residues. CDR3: CAISEPGASGNEQYF. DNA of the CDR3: TGTGCCATCAGTGAACCCGGGGCTAGCGGGAACGAGCAGTACTTC.

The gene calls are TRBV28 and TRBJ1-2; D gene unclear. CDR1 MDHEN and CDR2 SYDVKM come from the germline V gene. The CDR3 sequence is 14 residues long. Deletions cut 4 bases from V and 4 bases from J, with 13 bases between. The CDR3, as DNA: TGTGCCAGCAGTTACCCACCAGACCTCTATGGCTACACCTTC. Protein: CASSYPPDLYGYTF.

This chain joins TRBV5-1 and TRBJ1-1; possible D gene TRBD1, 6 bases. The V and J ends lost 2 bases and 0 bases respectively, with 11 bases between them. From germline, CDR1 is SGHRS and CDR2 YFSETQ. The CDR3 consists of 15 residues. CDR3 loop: CASSLWQGLNTEAFF. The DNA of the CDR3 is TGCGCCAGCAGCTTATGGCAGGGGCTGAACACTGAAGCTTTCTTT.

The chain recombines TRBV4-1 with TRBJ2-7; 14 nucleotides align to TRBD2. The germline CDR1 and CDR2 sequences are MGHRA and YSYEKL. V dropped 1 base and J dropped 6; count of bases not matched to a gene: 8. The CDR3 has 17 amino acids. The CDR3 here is CASSQVPGLAGGLEQYF. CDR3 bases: TGCGCCAGCAGCCAAGTCCCCGGACTAGCGGGAGGTCTCGAGCAGTACTTC.

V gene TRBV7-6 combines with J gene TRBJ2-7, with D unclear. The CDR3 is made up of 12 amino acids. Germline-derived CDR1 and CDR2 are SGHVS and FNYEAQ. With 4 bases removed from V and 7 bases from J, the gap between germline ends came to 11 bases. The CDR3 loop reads CASSSNPGEQYF. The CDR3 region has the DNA TGTGCCAGCAGCTCCAACCCCGGGGAGCAGTACTTC.

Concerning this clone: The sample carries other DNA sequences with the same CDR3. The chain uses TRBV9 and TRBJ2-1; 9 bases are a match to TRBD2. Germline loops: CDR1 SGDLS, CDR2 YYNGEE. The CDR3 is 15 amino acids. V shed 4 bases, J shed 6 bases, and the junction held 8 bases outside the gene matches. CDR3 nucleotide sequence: TGTGCCAGCAGCACCGGACTAGCGCTCTCCAATGAGCAGTTCTTC. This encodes CASSTGLALSNEQFF.

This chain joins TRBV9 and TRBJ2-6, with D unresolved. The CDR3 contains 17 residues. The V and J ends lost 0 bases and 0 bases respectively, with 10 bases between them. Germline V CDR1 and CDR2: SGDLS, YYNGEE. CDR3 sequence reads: CASSVGPGPSGANVLTF. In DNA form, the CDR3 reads TGTGCCAGCAGCGTAGGGCCGGGCCCCTCTGGGGCCAACGTCCTGACTTTC.